Shown below are 20 T cell receptor beta chains from a single sample sequenced in a study of Graves' ophthalmopathy and Graves' hyperthyroidism. RNA transcripts served as template for amplifying TCR beta CDR3 sequences. HTBI primers primed a first-round RT-PCR, and a second-round multiplex PCR followed. TCRdb reanalysed the multiplex PCR reads using MiXCR and keeps one entry per CDR3 protein. The sample carries 500,000 to 800,000 distinct CDR3 sequences, under 50% recorded once. Sequenced input: peripheral blood. These receptors were collected from an adult man with Graves' ophthalmopathy.

On this clonotype: This clone may be a read error of a much larger clone one base away. V is TRBV5-6 and J is TRBJ1-2; TRBD1 might be the D (5 bases). Germline loops: CDR1 SGHDT, CDR2 YYEEEE. This CDR3 contains 14 residues. The CDR3 coding sequence is TGTGCCAGCAGGAGAGGAGGGGCTAACTATGGCTACGCCTTC. This gives the protein CASRRGGANYGYAF.

The genes are TRBV25-1 and TRBJ2-5; 7 nucleotides align to TRBD1. The CDR3 totals 17 residues. The V gene's germline CDR1 is MGHDK and CDR2 SYGVNS. The V and J ends lost 6 bases and 1 base, in that order; junction bases with no gene match: 14. This CDR3 is CASSASSSGQIQETQYF. CDR3 nucleotide sequence: TGTGCCAGCAGCGCCAGCAGCTCGGGACAGATCCAAGAGACCCAGTACTTC.

This clonotype was recorded at least ten times. The chain couples TRBV2 to TRBJ2-7; 10 bases fit TRBD1. The germline CDR1 and CDR2 sequences are SNHLY and FYNNEI. V lost 7 bases to trimming and J lost 7 bases; unmatched junction nucleotides: 13. The CDR3 has 15 amino acids. CDR3 bases: TGTGCCAGCATTACTCGTAGGGACAGGGGACAAGAGCAGTACTTC. As protein: CASITRRDRGQEQYF.

The chain combines TRBV7-4 with TRBJ1-2; no clear D. There are 15 residues in the CDR3. Germline loops: CDR1 SGHVT, CDR2 SQSDAQ. V lost 1 base and J lost 7, with 16 bases in between. The CDR3 reads CASSLVVGQTSGYTF. Written as DNA, the CDR3 is TGTGCCAGCAGCTTAGTTGTAGGGCAGACGTCTGGCTACACCTTC.

There are many counts of this clonotype. CDR3 DNA sequence: TGTGCCAGCACCCCTAAGTGGGTTGTATCTGGAAACACCATATATTTT. Translation gives CASTPKWVVSGNTIYF. The chain combines TRBV7-9 with TRBJ1-3; D is undetermined. The germline CDR1 and CDR2 sequences are SEHNR and FQNEAQ (reference sequence). This CDR3 region has 16 residues. V dropped 7 bases and J dropped 1 base, with 17 bases sitting between them.

In regard to this clonotype: A single base separates this from a much larger clone, so it may be a read error. The CDR3 DNA reads TGTGCCAGCAGCTTAGCACTAGCATTCGACGAGCAGTACGTC. Encoded protein: CASSLALAFDEQYV. This chain joins TRBV13 and TRBJ2-7, with a tentative D call TRBD2 (6 bases). The CDR3 has 14 amino acids. Germline V gives CDR1 PRHDT, CDR2 FYEKMQ (reference sequence). V gave up 1 base and J gave up 5 bases, with 12 bases separating them.

A few counts support this clonotype. The chain employs TRBV20-1 and TRBJ2-2; possibly TRBD2 for D (5 bases). Germline lookup yields CDR1 DFQATT and CDR2 SNEGSKA (reference sequence). V shed 3 bases and J shed 6 bases, with 14 bases lying between them. The CDR3 covers 14 residues. The CDR3: CSASPGNTAGELFF. The DNA for the CDR3 is TGCAGTGCTAGCCCCGGGAACACGGCCGGGGAGCTGTTTTTT.

This clonotype was counted between two and nine times. The rearrangement joins TRBV6-5 to TRBJ1-6; D is unresolved. The V gene lost 1 base and the J gene lost 10 bases, with 11 bases spanning the gap. CDR1 MNHEY and CDR2 SVGAGI come from the germline V gene. This CDR3 contains 14 residues. CDR3 DNA sequence: TGTGCCAGCAGTTACTGGGGTGGAAACTCACCCCTCCACTTT. This codes for CASSYWGGNSPLHF.

At least ten counts were recorded for this clonotype. The chain joins TRBV7-9 to TRBJ1-1; TRBD1 is a possible D gene (6 bases). The germline V gene encodes CDR1 SEHNR and CDR2 FQNEAQ (reference sequence). This CDR3 contains 15 residues. V gave up 5 bases and J gave up 0 bases, with 13 bases separating them. CDR3 nucleotide sequence: TGTGCCAGCAGCCTCGGACAGAGTATGAACACTGAAGCTTTCTTT. This codes for CASSLGQSMNTEAFF.

This chain connects TRBV2 to TRBJ1-2; a weak D match, TRBD1 (5 bases). The CDR3 extends over 14 amino acids. V was clipped by 8 bases and J by 3 bases, with 16 bases between them. The germline CDR1 and CDR2 sequences are SNHLY and FYNNEI. The DNA for the CDR3 is TGTGCCAGCCGGGATCGACAGAATTACTATGGCTACACCTTC. This encodes CASRDRQNYYGYTF.

Concerning this clonotype: A much larger clone lies a single base off, so this may be a read error. The V and J genes are TRBV10-3 and TRBJ2-5; D is ambiguous. CDR1 is ENHRY, CDR2 SYGVKD, per germline. V shed 11 bases and J shed 5 bases, with 15 bases lying between them. This CDR3 comprises 12 residues. CDR3 sequence reads: CAGGILGETQYF. CDR3 nucleotides: TGTGCCGGCGGAATCCTAGGGGAGACCCAGTACTTC.

About this clonotype itself: Germline is not matched at one junction end, which may reflect a read error. The rearrangement joins TRBV19 to TRBJ1-1; no clear D gene. Germline CDR1 and CDR2: LNHDA and SQIVND (reference sequence). The CDR3 totals 14 residues. The chain's CDR3 is CGSSISGENTEAFF. CDR3 nucleotides: TGTGGCAGTAGTATATCCGGGGAGAACACTGAAGCTTTCTTT.

This clonotype was seen a handful of times. The V gene is TRBV20-1, the J gene TRBJ1-3; weak D call: TRBD1 (5 bases). CDR1 and CDR2 from the germline V gene are DFQATT and SNEGSKA (reference sequence). Trimming stripped 3 bases from V and 3 bases from J, with 12 bases between. The CDR3 is 14 amino acids. CDR3 region: CSASVRDRGNTIYF. The CDR3 nucleotides read TGCAGTGCTAGTGTCCGGGACCGTGGAAACACCATATATTTT.

This clonotype was observed once. Mismatch with germline at one junction end may stem from a read error. The chain links TRBV29-1 to TRBJ1-2; D call uncertain. The CDR3 has 11 residues. Germline CDR1 and CDR2: SQVTM and ANQGSEA. CDR3 region: CSVVHGLGYAF. The CDR3 DNA reads TGCAGCGTTGTTCACGGGTTGGGCTACGCCTTC. The full variable domain, in which reference TRBV29-1 and TRBJ1-2 provide the parts outside the CDR3, is SAVISQKPSRDICQRGTSLTIQCQVDSQVTMMFWYRQQPGQSLTLIATANQGSEATYESGFVIDKFPISRPNLTFSTLTVSNMSPEDSSIYLCSVVHGLGYAFGSGTRLTVV.

J is TRBJ2-5 and V is TRBV20-1, with 7 bases that match TRBD2. This CDR3 is built from 15 residues. Germline CDR1 DFQATT, CDR2 SNEGSKA (reference sequence). J lost 1 base, V lost 3 bases, and 8 bases had no gene match. CDR3 loop: CSAREVTSIQETQYF. The CDR3, as DNA: TGCAGTGCTAGGGAGGTGACTAGCATCCAAGAGACCCAGTACTTC.

This clonotype was recorded at least ten times. The CDR3 DNA reads as TGTGCCAGCAGTGACTCGAGACAAGGCAGTTCACCCCTCCACTTT. This translates into CASSDSRQGSSPLHF. The V gene is TRBV6-4, the J gene TRBJ1-6; D gene uncertain. The CDR3 sequence is 15 residues long. Trimming took 0 bases from V and 9 from J, leaving 12 bases between them. Germline-derived CDR1 and CDR2 are MRHNA and SNTAGT.

This clonotype was observed at least ten times. The rearrangement uses TRBV6-5 and TRBJ1-1; no definite D call. Germline CDR1 and CDR2: MNHEY and SVGAGI. The CDR3 spans 14 residues. V lost 6 bases and J lost 1, with 12 bases in between. The CDR3 sequence: CASRRGVSNTEAFF. The CDR3, as DNA: TGTGCCAGCAGGCGGGGAGTCTCGAACACTGAAGCTTTCTTT.

Ten or more counts support this clonotype. The V call is TRBV2, the J call TRBJ1-5; possible D gene TRBD1, 5 bases. The CDR3 has 17 amino acids. Germline lookup yields CDR1 SNHLY and CDR2 FYNNEI. Trimming removed 2 bases from V and 0 bases from J, with 14 bases in between. The CDR3 DNA follows: TGTGCCAGCAGTGAAAAGGGGTATGGAGATAGCAATCAGCCCCAGCATTTT. Its translation: CASSEKGYGDSNQPQHF.

To note about this clonotype: A much larger clone lies one base from this, so it may be a read error. V and J are TRBV20-1 and TRBJ1-2; the D is unclear. The CDR3 contains 14 residues. Germline-derived CDR1 and CDR2 are DFQATT and SNEGSKA (reference sequence). The CDR3 is CSAIEGGSNYGYAF. The CDR3 DNA sequence: TGCAGTGCTATTGAGGGCGGGTCTAACTATGGCTACGCCTTC.

This clonotype was recorded only once. The J gene is TRBJ1-1, the V gene TRBV5-1; 12 bases match TRBD1. The V gene's germline CDR1 is SGHRS and CDR2 YFSETQ. The length of the CDR3 is 16 residues. V shed 3 bases and J 3 bases; nucleotides not matched to a gene: 6. CDR3 coding DNA: TGCGCCAGCAGCTGGATGGGACAGGGGGCCTACACTGAAGCTTTCTTT. Translation: CASSWMGQGAYTEAFF.